The clone carrying this T cell receptor beta chain was counted only a few times. Its antigen is as yet unknown. The sample belongs to a study of T-cell reconstitution after alpha-beta-depleted transplantation in children. General study findings and limits: It was surviving recipient T cells and thymic progenitors that gave some patients high TCRbeta diversity at day 60. One year post-transplant, T-cell counts and diversity were largely derived from T cells produced anew. By about two months after transplant, alpha-beta T cells reportedly arose from several hundred graft clones that had expanded.

Preparation of the TCRbeta library was carried out with unique molecular identifiers. TCRdb ran MiXCR on the PCR reads and lists one entry per CDR3 protein. The sample records around 580,000 distinct CDR3 sequences, roughly 27% being singletons. This material consisted of PBMCs, taken before TCRalphabeta/CD19-depleted stem cell transplant. The sequence derives from a boy younger than two with Wiskott-Aldrich syndrome, due to receive a stem cell transplant.

CDR3 nucleotides: TGCGCCAGCAGCGTAGCCGGGACAGGAGCCTACGAGCAGTACTTC. Protein sequence: CASSVAGTGAYEQYF. The gene calls are TRBV10-2 and TRBJ2-7, with 8 bases lining up with TRBD1. The CDR3 has 15 residues. Germline trimming cut 6 bases from V and 2 bases from J; bases unmatched to any gene: 9. Germline loops: CDR1 WSHSY, CDR2 SAAADI.